Following are 20 T cell receptor beta chains from one sample sequenced in a study of shared clonotypes between healthy human individuals. Terminally differentiated effector memory CD45RA+ cells were excluded by CCR7 positive selection of CD45RO-negative cells. Measured with immunoSEQ multiplex PCR; TCRdb has only the in-frame clones, and not every one. In the table there are millions of clones, just under 95% of which are singletons. The sequencing sample was made of naive CD8+ T cells sorted from blood. The origin of the receptors is a man in his late teens or twenties in good health.

The rearrangement links TRBV19 to TRBJ2-7; a possible D gene is TRBD2 (5 bases). Per germline, CDR1 LNHDA and CDR2 SQIVND (reference sequence). Trimming removed 5 bases from V and 4 bases from J, with 12 bases in between. CDR3 length: 13 amino acids. The CDR3 nucleotides are TGTGCCAGTAGTCCCCGGGGAAGGTACGAGCAGTACTTC. Its protein product is CASSPRGRYEQYF.

This clone has only one observation. The chain recombines TRBV27 with TRBJ1-5, with 7 positions matching TRBD1. V was clipped by 5 bases and J by 5 bases; unmatched bases: 6. The germline CDR1 and CDR2 sequences are MNHEY and SMNVEV (reference sequence). This CDR3 is built from 14 residues. The CDR3 loop is CASSHDRVHQPQHF. DNA for the CDR3: TGTGCCAGCAGTCATGACAGGGTCCATCAGCCCCAGCATTTT.

The chain carries TRBV28 and TRBJ2-3; 10 nucleotides agree with TRBD2. This CDR3 has 16 amino acids. Germline V gene sequence: CDR1 MDHEN, CDR2 SYDVKM. Losses at the gene ends were 0 bases for V and 4 bases for J; bases not matched to a gene: 4. CDR3 sequence: CASSLWSGGAADTQYF. In DNA, the CDR3 is TGTGCCAGCAGTTTATGGAGCGGGGGGGCCGCAGATACGCAGTATTTT. Full variable domain (rest looked up from reference TRBV28 and TRBJ2-3): DVKVTQSSRYLVKRTGEKVFLECVQDMDHENMFWYRQDPGLGLRLIYFSYDVKMKEKGDIPEGYSVSREKKERFSLILESASTNQTSMYLCASSLWSGGAADTQYFGPGTRLTVL.

This chain connects TRBV5-6 to TRBJ2-7; a possible D gene is TRBD1 (5 bases). CDR1 is SGHDT, CDR2 YYEEEE, per germline. V lost 4 bases and J 3 bases, leaving 14 bases between the germline ends. This CDR3 is built from 14 residues. The DNA of the CDR3 is TGTGCCAGCAGCGTAGAACGGACAAACTACGAGCAGTACTTC. Protein: CASSVERTNYEQYF.

The chain uses TRBV19 and TRBJ2-7; the D gene is possibly TRBD1 (6 bases). The CDR3 totals 13 residues. The germline V gene has CDR1 LNHDA and CDR2 SQIVND (reference sequence). Trimming left V 4 bases short and J 6 bases short, with 13 bases between. Here the CDR3 DNA reads TGTGCCAGTAGTACTACCACAGGGACCGAGCAGTACTTC. Translated, it gives CASSTTTGTEQYF. The variable domain in full, completed from reference TRBV19 and TRBJ2-7, reads DGGITQSPKYLFRKEGQNVTLSCEQNLNHDAMYWYRQDPGQGLRLIYYSQIVNDFQKGDIAEGYSVSREKKESFPLTVTSAQKNPTAFYLCASSTTTGTEQYFGPGTRLTVT.

Details on this clone: Other DNA sequences in the sample encode the same CDR3. The gene calls are TRBV27 and TRBJ2-1; either TRBD1 or TRBD2 may fit D (5 bases each). There are 14 residues in the CDR3. Germline CDR1 is MNHEY and CDR2 is SMNVEV (reference sequence). The germline V and J ends were trimmed by 3 bases and 1 base, with 7 bases remaining between them. The CDR3 reads CASSLRGSYNEQFF. The CDR3 coding sequence is TGTGCCAGCAGTTTGAGGGGTTCCTACAATGAGCAGTTCTTC.

Note on this clone: Other DNA sequences in the sample encode the same CDR3. The V and J genes are TRBV7-2 and TRBJ2-5, with D tentatively TRBD2 (5 bases). The CDR3 extends over 14 amino acids. Germline V lookup: CDR1 SGHTA, CDR2 FQGNSA. V was clipped by 1 base and J by 2 bases, with 8 bases between them. The CDR3 sequence is CASSLGPGQETQYF. DNA of the CDR3: TGTGCCAGCAGCTTAGGCCCGGGACAAGAGACCCAGTACTTC.

The chain recombines TRBV9 with TRBJ2-2, with no clear D. CDR3 length: 13 amino acids. Trimming removed 8 bases from V and 1 base from J, with 9 bases in between. Germline V gene lookup returns CDR1 SGDLS and CDR2 YYNGEE. This CDR3 reads CASALGNTGELFF. CDR3 nucleotide sequence: TGTGCCAGTGCCCTGGGGAACACCGGGGAGCTGTTTTTT.

The sample holds one count of this clone. The chain uses TRBV9 and TRBJ2-7; the match to TRBD1 covers 12 bases. The V segment lost 3 bases and the J segment 4 bases; nucleotides outside the gene matches: 8. Germline V gene data show CDR1 as SGDLS and CDR2 as YYNGEE. The CDR3 is 16 amino acids. CDR3 amino acids: CASSAEGTGGMYEQYF. CDR3 bases: TGTGCCAGCAGCGCGGAAGGGACAGGGGGCATGTACGAGCAGTACTTC.

A word on this clone: Other DNA sequences from this sample encode an identical CDR3 as well. This chain uses TRBV4-1 with TRBJ2-7; TRBD2 aligns across 9 bases. Losses at the gene ends were 0 bases for V and 4 bases for J; bases not matched to a gene: 4. CDR1 and CDR2 from the germline V gene are MGHRA and YSYEKL. The length of the CDR3 is 15 residues. The CDR3 nucleotides are TGCGCCAGCAGCCAAGATCCAGCGGGGGGTTACGAGCAGTACTTC. It codes for CASSQDPAGGYEQYF.

This sequence joins TRBV9 and TRBJ2-1, with 11 nucleotides matching TRBD2. CDR1 and CDR2 (germline): SGDLS, YYNGEE. V lost 3 bases, J lost 6 bases, and 14 bases stayed unmatched. This CDR3 is 18 amino acids long. The chain's CDR3 is CASSGHQTGTSGLNEQFF. The DNA of the CDR3 is TGTGCCAGCAGCGGACACCAGACCGGGACTAGCGGACTCAATGAGCAGTTCTTC.

The V and J genes are TRBV13 and TRBJ2-3; 8 nucleotides match TRBD1. Germline V gene data show CDR1 as PRHDT and CDR2 as FYEKMQ (reference sequence). The CDR3 consists of 15 residues. The ends lost 4 bases at V and 3 bases at J; junction bases unmatched: 6. The CDR3 DNA reads TGTGCCAGCAGCTGGACAGGGTGGGGAACAGATACGCAGTATTTT. Residues: CASSWTGWGTDTQYF.

This chain uses TRBV6-1 with TRBJ2-7; the D call may be TRBD1 or TRBD2 (6 bases each). V lost 7 bases, J lost 3 bases, and 19 bases lay in between. The length of the CDR3 is 15 residues. CDR1 and CDR2 from the germline V gene are MNHNS and SASEGT. The CDR3, as DNA: TGTGCCAGCACTTCAAATATGGGGGGCGTCTACGAGCAGTACTTC. It specifies CASTSNMGGVYEQYF.

The chain carries TRBV5-8 and TRBJ2-1, with 7 bases fitting TRBD1. V was clipped by 5 bases and J by 4 bases; unmatched bases: 9. The germline V gene encodes CDR1 SGHTS and CDR2 YDEGEE. CDR3 length equals 15 residues. This CDR3 reads CASRPSGGTYNEQFF. In DNA form, the CDR3 reads TGTGCCAGCAGACCATCAGGGGGAACGTACAATGAGCAGTTCTTC.

With regard to this clone: Within the sample, other DNA sequences also encode this same CDR3. The chain is built from TRBV6-5 and TRBJ2-6, with no clear D. Between the trimmed V and J ends, which lost 6 bases and 4 bases, there was a span of 4 bases. This CDR3 region has 12 residues. Germline V CDR1 and CDR2: MNHEY, SVGAGI. The CDR3 loop reads CASSSGANVLTF. DNA for the CDR3: TGTGCCAGCAGCTCCGGGGCCAACGTCCTGACTTTC.

The chain couples TRBV5-1 to TRBJ1-2; 9 positions match TRBD1. This CDR3 is 13 amino acids long. Trimming removed 2 bases from V and 5 bases from J; junction bases left unmatched: 1. Germline CDR1 is SGHRS and CDR2 is YFSETQ. CDR3 residues: CASSFGTGYGYTF. The CDR3 DNA reads as TGCGCCAGCAGCTTCGGGACAGGGTATGGCTACACCTTC.

About this clone itself: The sample carries other DNA sequences with the same CDR3. This chain joins TRBV10-1 and TRBJ2-7; 7 bases map to TRBD2. After removal of 0 bases from V and 2 bases from J, the junction contained 1 base not matched to a gene. The germline CDR1 and CDR2 sequences are WNHNN and SYGVQD (reference sequence). The CDR3 runs 14 residues. The CDR3 DNA sequence: TGCGCCAGCAGTGAGTCAGGACTAGCCTACGAGCAGTACTTC. Translated: CASSESGLAYEQYF.

This chain uses TRBV7-9 with TRBJ1-5; 8 positions agree with TRBD1. J lost 6 bases, V lost 5 bases, and 6 bases had no gene match. The CDR3 contains 14 residues. From germline, CDR1 is SEHNR and CDR2 FQNEAQ (reference sequence). DNA of the CDR3: TGTGCCAGCAGCGTCGGACAGGGCGGTCAGCCCCAGCATTTT. As protein: CASSVGQGGQPQHF.

The gene calls are TRBV19 and TRBJ2-3; 9 nucleotides agree with TRBD2. V trimming: 1 base; J trimming: 3 bases; junction bases outside the gene matches: 5. The CDR3 covers 16 residues. Germline CDR1 LNHDA, CDR2 SQIVND (reference sequence). In nucleotides, the CDR3 is TGTGCCAGTAGTATAGGACTGAGCGGGGGGACAGATACGCAGTATTTT. This codes for CASSIGLSGGTDTQYF.

J is TRBJ2-4 and V is TRBV5-6; TRBD1 aligns across 7 bases. Germline V gene sequence: CDR1 SGHDT, CDR2 YYEEEE. V dropped 1 base and J dropped 7; count of bases not matched to a gene: 8. CDR3 length equals 15 residues. CDR3 sequence reads: CASSLTLQGFNIQYF. For the CDR3, the DNA is TGTGCCAGCAGCTTGACCTTACAGGGGTTCAACATTCAGTACTTC.